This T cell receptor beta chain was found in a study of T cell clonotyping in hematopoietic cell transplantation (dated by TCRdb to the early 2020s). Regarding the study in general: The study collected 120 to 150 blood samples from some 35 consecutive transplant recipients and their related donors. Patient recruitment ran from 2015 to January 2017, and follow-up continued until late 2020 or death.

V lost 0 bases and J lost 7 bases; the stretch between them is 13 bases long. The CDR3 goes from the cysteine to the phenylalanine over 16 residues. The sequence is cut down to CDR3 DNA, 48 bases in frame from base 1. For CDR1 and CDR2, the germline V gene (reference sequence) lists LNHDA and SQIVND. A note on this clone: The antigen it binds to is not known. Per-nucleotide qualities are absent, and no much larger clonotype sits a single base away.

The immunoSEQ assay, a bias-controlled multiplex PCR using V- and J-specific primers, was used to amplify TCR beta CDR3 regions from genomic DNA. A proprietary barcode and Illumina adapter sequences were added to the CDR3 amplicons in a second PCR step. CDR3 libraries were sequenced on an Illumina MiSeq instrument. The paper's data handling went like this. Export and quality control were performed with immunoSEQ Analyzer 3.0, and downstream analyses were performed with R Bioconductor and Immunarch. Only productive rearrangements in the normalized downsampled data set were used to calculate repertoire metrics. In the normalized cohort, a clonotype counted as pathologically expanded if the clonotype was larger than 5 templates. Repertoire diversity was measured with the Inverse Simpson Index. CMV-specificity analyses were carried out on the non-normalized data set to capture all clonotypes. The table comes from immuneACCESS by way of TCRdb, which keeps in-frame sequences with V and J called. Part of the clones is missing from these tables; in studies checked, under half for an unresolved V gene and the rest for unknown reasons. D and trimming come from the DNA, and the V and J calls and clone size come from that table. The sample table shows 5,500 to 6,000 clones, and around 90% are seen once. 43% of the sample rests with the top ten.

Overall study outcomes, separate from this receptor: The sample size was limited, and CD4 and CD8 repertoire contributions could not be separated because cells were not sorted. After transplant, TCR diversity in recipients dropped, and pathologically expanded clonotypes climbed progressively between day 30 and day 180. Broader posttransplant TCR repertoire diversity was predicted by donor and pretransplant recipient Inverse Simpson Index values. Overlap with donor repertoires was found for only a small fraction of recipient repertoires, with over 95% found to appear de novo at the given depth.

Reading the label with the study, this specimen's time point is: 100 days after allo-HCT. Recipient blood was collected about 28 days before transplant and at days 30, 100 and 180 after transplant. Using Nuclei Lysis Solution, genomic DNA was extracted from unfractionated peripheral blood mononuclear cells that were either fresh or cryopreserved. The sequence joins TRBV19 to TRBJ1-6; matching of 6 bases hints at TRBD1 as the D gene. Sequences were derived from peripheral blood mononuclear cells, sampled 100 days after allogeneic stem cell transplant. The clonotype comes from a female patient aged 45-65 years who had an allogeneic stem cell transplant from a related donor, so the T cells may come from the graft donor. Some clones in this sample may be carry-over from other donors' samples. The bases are TGTGCCAGTAGTATAGATCCCAGGGGTCGCAATTCACCCCTCCACTTT. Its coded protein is CASSIDPRGRNSPLHF.